These 12 T cell receptor beta chains share one sample of origin, sequenced in a study of T cell responses to AZD1222 COVID-19 vaccine. Here immunoSEQ multiplex PCR was the method, and the copy in TCRdb shows in-frame clones only, minus some. The sample lists roughly 89,000 clones; around nine tenths were seen once. Sample: peripheral blood, taken on day 0 of MenACWY control vaccination. Every receptor here comes from an adult in good health.

The rearrangement links TRBV2 to TRBJ1-1; D unresolved. In germline, CDR1 is SNHLY, CDR2 FYNNEI. V shed 8 bases and J shed 2 bases, with 6 bases lying between them. The CDR3 has 11 residues. The CDR3 coding sequence is TGTGCCAGCCTCCAAAACACTGAAGCTTTCTTT. It specifies CASLQNTEAFF. The entire variable domain, with the rest obtained from reference TRBV2 and TRBJ1-1, is as follows: EPEVTQTPSHQVTQMGQEVILRCVPISNHLYFYWYRQILGQKVEFLVSFYNNEISEKSEIFDDQFSVERPDGSNFTLKIRSTKLEDSAMYFCASLQNTEAFFGQGTRLTVV.

The CDR3 DNA sequence: TGTGCCAGCAGCTCCTGGACAGGGGTATATGAGCAGTTCTTC. Its protein is CASSSWTGVYEQFF. The rearrangement uses TRBV7-9 and TRBJ2-1, with 9 positions matching TRBD1. Germline V gene data show CDR1 as SEHNR and CDR2 as FQNEAQ (reference sequence). V trimming: 4 bases; J trimming: 8 bases; junction bases outside the gene matches: 6. The CDR3 length is 14 residues.

This chain uses TRBV7-2 with TRBJ2-3; D gene unclear. This CDR3 has 16 amino acids. From germline, CDR1 is SGHTA and CDR2 FQGNSA. The ends were cut back, 4 bases at V and 5 bases at J, with 19 bases in the middle. CDR3 sequence reads: CASSSALSQVGDTQYF. The CDR3 DNA sequence: TGTGCCAGCAGCTCGGCCTTAAGCCAGGTTGGAGATACGCAGTATTTT.

This rearrangement joins TRBV7-9 to TRBJ1-2; D unresolved. Per germline, CDR1 SEHNR and CDR2 FQNEAQ (reference sequence). Deletions cut 1 base from V and 5 bases from J, with 11 bases between. There are 14 residues in the CDR3. CDR3 in amino acids: CASSLEERLYGYTF. The CDR3 coding sequence is TGTGCCAGCAGCTTAGAAGAACGGTTGTATGGCTACACCTTC.

V gene TRBV27 combines with J gene TRBJ2-1; D may be TRBD2 (5 bases). V was shortened by 3 bases and J by 10 bases, with 13 bases between the two germline ends. Per the germline V gene, CDR1 is MNHEY and CDR2 is SMNVEV (reference sequence). The CDR3 covers 13 residues. In DNA, the CDR3 is TGTGCCAGCAGTTTCAACGAGGGCGGGGAGCAGTTCTTC. This sequence encodes CASSFNEGGEQFF.

This rearrangement joins TRBV7-2 to TRBJ2-5; 7 nucleotides line up with TRBD1. Germline V CDR1 and CDR2: SGHTA, FQGNSA. This CDR3 is built from 14 residues. Losses at the gene ends were 5 bases for V and 4 bases for J; bases not matched to a gene: 7. The CDR3 nucleotides are TGTGCCAGCAGCCTAGACAGGGTCCGAGAGACCCAGTACTTC. Its protein is CASSLDRVRETQYF.

The chain employs TRBV10-3 and TRBJ2-3, with 13 bases fitting TRBD2. The CDR3 covers 16 residues. The trim removed 5 bases at V and 2 bases at J, leaving 4 bases unmatched. The V gene's germline CDR1 is ENHRY and CDR2 SYGVKD. CDR3 DNA: TGTGCCATCAGTTTAACTAGCGGGAGGGCCACAGATACGCAGTATTTT. Its protein is CAISLTSGRATDTQYF.

V gene TRBV20-1 combines with J gene TRBJ2-4, with D possibly being TRBD2 (5 bases). Germline assignment: CDR1 DFQATT and CDR2 SNEGSKA (reference sequence). The CDR3 runs to 12 residues. V was clipped by 3 bases and J by 5 bases, with 8 bases between them. The CDR3 protein is CSASGRENIQYF. The DNA of the CDR3 is TGCAGTGCTAGTGGGAGAGAAAACATTCAGTACTTC.

V is TRBV11-2 and J is TRBJ1-1; TRBD1 matches at 9 bases. V shed 5 bases, J shed 0 bases, and the junction held 7 bases outside the gene matches. The CDR3 has 16 amino acids. Per germline, CDR1 SGHAT and CDR2 FQNNGV. Written as DNA, the CDR3 is TGTGCCAGCAGCACCGAGGACAGGGGAGTGAACACTGAAGCTTTCTTT. Translating gives CASSTEDRGVNTEAFF.

V is TRBV3-1 (or the pseudogene TRBV3-2) and J is TRBJ1-4; D unresolved. This CDR3 has 11 amino acids. Germline CDR1 and CDR2: LGHDT and YNNKEL (reference sequence). The germline V and J ends were trimmed by 4 bases and 4 bases, with 1 base remaining between them. The CDR3 region is CASSRNEKLFF. The DNA of the CDR3 is TGTGCCAGCAGCCGTAATGAAAAACTGTTTTTT.

V usage is TRBV28 and J usage is TRBJ2-5, with D perhaps TRBD1 (5 bases). Per the germline V gene, CDR1 is MDHEN and CDR2 is SYDVKM. CDR3 length: 14 amino acids. V gave up 6 bases and J gave up 1 base, with 12 bases separating them. CDR3 in DNA: TGTGCCAGCAGATTCCAGGGCCCCCAAGAGACCCAGTACTTC. Amino acid sequence: CASRFQGPQETQYF. Combining the CDR3 with reference TRBV28 and TRBJ2-5 gives the whole variable domain DVKVTQSSRYLVKRTGEKVFLECVQDMDHENMFWYRQDPGLGLRLIYFSYDVKMKEKGDIPEGYSVSREKKERFSLILESASTNQTSMYLCASRFQGPQETQYFGPGTRLLVL.

This clone was counted between two and nine times. One end of the junction does not line up with germline, which may come from a read error. V usage is TRBV9 and J usage is TRBJ1-2; D remains unclear. CDR1 is SGDLS, CDR2 YYNGEE, per germline. CDR3 length equals 13 residues. The CDR3 DNA follows: TGTGCCAGCAGCGTAGAAACAAACTACGGCTACACCTTC. Protein: CASSVETNYGYTF.